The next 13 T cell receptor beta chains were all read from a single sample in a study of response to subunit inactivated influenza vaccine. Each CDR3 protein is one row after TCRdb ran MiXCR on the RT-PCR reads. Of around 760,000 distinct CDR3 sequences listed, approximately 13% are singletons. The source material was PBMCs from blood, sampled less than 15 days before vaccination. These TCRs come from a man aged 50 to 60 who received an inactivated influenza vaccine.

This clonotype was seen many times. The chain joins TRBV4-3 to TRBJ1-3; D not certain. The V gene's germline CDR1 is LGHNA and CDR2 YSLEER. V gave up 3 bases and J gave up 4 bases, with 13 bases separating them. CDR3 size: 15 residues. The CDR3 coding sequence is TGCGCCAGCAGCCAGAACTCCGGCTCCGGAAACACCATATATTTT. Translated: CASSQNSGSGNTIYF.

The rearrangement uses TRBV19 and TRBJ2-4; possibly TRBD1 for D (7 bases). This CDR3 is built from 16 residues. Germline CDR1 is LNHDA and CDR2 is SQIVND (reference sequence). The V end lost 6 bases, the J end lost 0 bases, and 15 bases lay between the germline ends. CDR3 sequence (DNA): TGTGCCAGTAGCCCCGCCAGGGGGGTAGCCAAAAACATTCAGTACTTC. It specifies CASSPARGVAKNIQYF.

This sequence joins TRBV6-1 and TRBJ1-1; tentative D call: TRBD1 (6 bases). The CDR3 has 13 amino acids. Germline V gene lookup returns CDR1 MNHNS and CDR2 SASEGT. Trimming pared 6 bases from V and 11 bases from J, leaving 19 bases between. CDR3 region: CASRTPGGPRAFF. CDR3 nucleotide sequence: TGTGCCAGCAGAACACCTGGGGGGCCACGGGCTTTCTTT.

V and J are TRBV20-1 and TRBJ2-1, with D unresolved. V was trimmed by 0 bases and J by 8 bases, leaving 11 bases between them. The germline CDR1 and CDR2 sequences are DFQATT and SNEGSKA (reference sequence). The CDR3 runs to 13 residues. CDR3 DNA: TGCAGTGCTAGAGATCAAGTAGAGCATGAGCAGTTCTTC. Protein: CSARDQVEHEQFF.

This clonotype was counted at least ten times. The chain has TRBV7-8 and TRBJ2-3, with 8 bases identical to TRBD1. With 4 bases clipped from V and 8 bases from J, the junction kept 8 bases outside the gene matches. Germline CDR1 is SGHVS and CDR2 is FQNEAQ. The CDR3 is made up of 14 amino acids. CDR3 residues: CASSSGGWMGTQYF. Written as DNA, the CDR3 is TGTGCCAGCAGCTCAGGGGGCTGGATGGGTACGCAGTATTTT. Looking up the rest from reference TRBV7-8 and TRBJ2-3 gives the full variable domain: GAGVSQSPRYKVAKRGQDVALRCDPISGHVSLFWYQQALGQGPEFLTYFQNEAQLDKSGLPSDRFFAERPEGSVSTLKIQRTQQEDSAVYLCASSSGGWMGTQYFGPGTRLTVL.

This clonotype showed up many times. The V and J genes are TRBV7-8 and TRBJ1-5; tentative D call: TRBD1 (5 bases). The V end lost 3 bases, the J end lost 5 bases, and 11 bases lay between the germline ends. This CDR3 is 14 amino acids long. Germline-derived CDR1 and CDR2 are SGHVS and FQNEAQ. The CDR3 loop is CASSFGGGDQPQHF. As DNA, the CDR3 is TGTGCCAGCAGCTTCGGGGGAGGGGATCAGCCCCAGCATTTT.

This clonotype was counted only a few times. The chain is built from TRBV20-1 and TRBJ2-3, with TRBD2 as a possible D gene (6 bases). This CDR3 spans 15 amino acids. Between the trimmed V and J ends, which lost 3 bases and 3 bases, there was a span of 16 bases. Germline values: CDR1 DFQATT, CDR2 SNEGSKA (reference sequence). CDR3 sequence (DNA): TGCAGTGCTAGTATCGGTACCCGGGGGACAGATACGCAGTATTTT. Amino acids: CSASIGTRGTDTQYF.

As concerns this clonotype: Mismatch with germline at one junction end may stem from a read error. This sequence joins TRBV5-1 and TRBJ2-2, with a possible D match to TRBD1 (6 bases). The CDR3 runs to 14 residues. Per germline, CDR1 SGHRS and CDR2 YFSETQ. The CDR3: CACSLGQLLGELFF. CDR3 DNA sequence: TGCGCCTGCAGCTTAGGACAGCTTCTAGGGGAGCTGTTTTTT.

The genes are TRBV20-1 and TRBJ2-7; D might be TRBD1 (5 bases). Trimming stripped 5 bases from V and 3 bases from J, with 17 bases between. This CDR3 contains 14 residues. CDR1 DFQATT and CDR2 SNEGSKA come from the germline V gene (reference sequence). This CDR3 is CSARSFRTYYEQYF. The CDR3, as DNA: TGCAGTGCTCGCAGTTTTCGGACATACTACGAGCAGTACTTC.

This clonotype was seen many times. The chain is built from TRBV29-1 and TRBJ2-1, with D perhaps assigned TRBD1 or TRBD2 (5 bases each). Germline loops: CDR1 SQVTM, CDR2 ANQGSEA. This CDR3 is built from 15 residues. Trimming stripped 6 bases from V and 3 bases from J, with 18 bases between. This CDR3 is CSVSGTPEGYNEQFF. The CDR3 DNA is TGCAGCGTGTCCGGGACCCCCGAGGGCTACAATGAGCAGTTCTTC.

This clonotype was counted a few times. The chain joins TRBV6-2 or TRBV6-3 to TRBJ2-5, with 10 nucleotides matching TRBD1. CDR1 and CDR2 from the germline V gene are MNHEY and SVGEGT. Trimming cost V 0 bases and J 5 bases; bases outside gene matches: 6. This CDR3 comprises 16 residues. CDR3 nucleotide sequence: TGTGCCAGCAGTTACTCGAGACAGGGGGCGCGGGAGACCCAGTACTTC. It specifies CASSYSRQGARETQYF.

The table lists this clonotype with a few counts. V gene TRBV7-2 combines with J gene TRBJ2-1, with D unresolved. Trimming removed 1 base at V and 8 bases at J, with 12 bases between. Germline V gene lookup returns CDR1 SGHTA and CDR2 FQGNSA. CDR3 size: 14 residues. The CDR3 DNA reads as TGTGCCAGCAGCTTAGGGCTACCCTCGGATGAGCAGTTCTTC. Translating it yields CASSLGLPSDEQFF.

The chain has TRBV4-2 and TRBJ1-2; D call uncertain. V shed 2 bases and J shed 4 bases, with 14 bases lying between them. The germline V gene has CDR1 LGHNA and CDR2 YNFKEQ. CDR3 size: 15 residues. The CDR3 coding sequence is TGTGCCAGCAGCCAATACCCGGGCGCATCCTATGGCTACACCTTC. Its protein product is CASSQYPGASYGYTF.